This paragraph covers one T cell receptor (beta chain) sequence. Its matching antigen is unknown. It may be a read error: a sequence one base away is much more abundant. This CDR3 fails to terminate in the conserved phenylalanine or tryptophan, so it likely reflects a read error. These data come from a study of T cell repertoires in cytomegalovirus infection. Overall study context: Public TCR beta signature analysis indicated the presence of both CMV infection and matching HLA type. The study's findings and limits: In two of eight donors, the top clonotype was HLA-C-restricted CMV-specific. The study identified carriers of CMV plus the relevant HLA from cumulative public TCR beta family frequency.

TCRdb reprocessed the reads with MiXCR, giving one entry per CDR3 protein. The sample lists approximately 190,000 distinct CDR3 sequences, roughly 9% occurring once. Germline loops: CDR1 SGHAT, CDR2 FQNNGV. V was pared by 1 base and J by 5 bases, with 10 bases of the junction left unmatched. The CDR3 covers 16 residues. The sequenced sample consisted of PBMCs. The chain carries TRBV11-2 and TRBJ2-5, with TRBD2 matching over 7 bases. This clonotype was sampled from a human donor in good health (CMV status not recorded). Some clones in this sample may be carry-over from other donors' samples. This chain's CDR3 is CASSLGHGGSAETQYS. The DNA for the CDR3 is TGTGCCAGCAGCTTAGGACACGGCGGGAGCGCCGAGACCCAGTACTCC.